Listed here are 9 T cell receptor beta chains from one sample, sequenced in a study of OX40 agonist ivuxolimab in advanced cancers. Profiled with immunoSEQ multiplex PCR; TCRdb holds only in-frame clones, not every one. The table records fewer than 20,000 clones, about 75% of them present only once. This sample comprised CD4+ or CD8+ T cells sorted from blood, obtained in a trial of the OX40 agonist ivuxolimab. Every receptor here comes from an adult with an advanced solid tumor such as melanoma, head and neck, liver or kidney cancer.

The genes are TRBV6-5 and TRBJ1-1; unclear D gene. Germline-derived CDR1 and CDR2 are MNHEY and SVGAGI. CDR3 size: 13 residues. The V and J ends lost 7 bases and 0 bases respectively, with 9 bases between them. The chain's CDR3 is CASTPWMNTEAFF. The CDR3 bases are TGTGCCAGCACCCCGTGGATGAACACTGAAGCTTTCTTT.

This clone has only one observation. The V and J genes are TRBV6-5 and TRBJ2-2; no firm D call. From germline, CDR1 is MNHEY and CDR2 SVGAGI. The CDR3 runs to 11 residues. V lost 2 bases and J lost 7, with 2 bases in between. The CDR3 spells CASSYVGELFF. For the CDR3, the DNA is TGTGCCAGCAGTTACGTCGGGGAGCTGTTTTTT.

This clone was picked up one time. This chain links TRBV6-6 with TRBJ1-1, with D tentatively TRBD1 (6 bases). Germline assignment: CDR1 MNHNY and CDR2 SVGAGI (reference sequence). V lost 0 bases and J lost 7, with 12 bases in between. The CDR3 extends over 14 amino acids. CDR3 sequence (DNA): TGTGCCAGCAGTTACTCTGAAGGGGGGGATGAAGCTTTCTTT. This gives the protein CASSYSEGGDEAFF.

The V gene is TRBV19, the J gene TRBJ1-3, with D tentatively TRBD1 (5 bases). Germline loops: CDR1 LNHDA, CDR2 SQIVND (reference sequence). The CDR3 contains 15 residues. The germline V and J ends were trimmed by 5 bases and 2 bases, with 13 bases remaining between them. The CDR3 loop reads CASSSQGIPGNTIYF. In DNA, the CDR3 is TGTGCCAGTAGTTCGCAGGGAATCCCTGGAAACACCATATATTTT.

This clone appeared once. The chain is built from TRBV7-6 and TRBJ1-1; TRBD1 is a possible D gene (5 bases). CDR1 is SGHVS, CDR2 FNYEAQ, per germline. The CDR3 covers 15 residues. V dropped 2 bases and J dropped 0 bases, with 10 bases sitting between them. The CDR3 sequence is CASSLTGDLNTEAFF. The CDR3, as DNA: TGTGCCAGCAGCTTAACTGGGGACCTGAACACTGAAGCTTTCTTT.

This clone is judged medium-sized (0.01 to 0.1%). This chain links TRBV6-5 with TRBJ2-2; D possibly corresponds to TRBD2 (5 bases). The CDR3 runs to 15 residues. Per the germline V gene, CDR1 is MNHEY and CDR2 is SVGAGI. The germline V and J ends were trimmed by 7 bases and 0 bases, with 12 bases remaining between them. The CDR3 is CASKIELANTGELFF. CDR3 nucleotide sequence: TGTGCCAGCAAAATTGAACTAGCGAACACCGGGGAGCTGTTTTTT.

J is TRBJ2-1 and V is TRBV10-3; 11 bases agree with TRBD1. V lost 5 bases and J lost 6; bases outside the gene matches: 6. Germline V lookup: CDR1 ENHRY, CDR2 SYGVKD. The CDR3 consists of 15 residues. The CDR3, as DNA: TGTGCCATCAGTTCCGGGACAGGGGGTCTCAATGAGCAGTTCTTC. It encodes CAISSGTGGLNEQFF.

This chain connects TRBV7-2 to TRBJ2-7, with a possible D match to TRBD2 (6 bases). The CDR3 has 13 residues. Looked up from germline, CDR1 is SGHTA and CDR2 is FQGNSA. Trimming took off 4 bases at V and 2 bases at J, with 9 bases between the two ends. CDR3 region: CASSSREAYEQYF. CDR3 nucleotides: TGTGCCAGCAGCTCCAGGGAGGCCTACGAGCAGTACTTC.

This sequence joins TRBV7-9 and TRBJ2-2; 10 nucleotides align to TRBD1. Germline V CDR1 and CDR2: SEHNR, FQNEAQ (reference sequence). This CDR3 is built from 16 residues. V shed 5 bases, J shed 3 bases, and the junction held 6 bases outside the gene matches. The CDR3 loop reads CASSLDRGLYTGELFF. The CDR3 region has the DNA TGTGCCAGCAGCCTTGACAGGGGGCTATACACCGGGGAGCTGTTTTTT.